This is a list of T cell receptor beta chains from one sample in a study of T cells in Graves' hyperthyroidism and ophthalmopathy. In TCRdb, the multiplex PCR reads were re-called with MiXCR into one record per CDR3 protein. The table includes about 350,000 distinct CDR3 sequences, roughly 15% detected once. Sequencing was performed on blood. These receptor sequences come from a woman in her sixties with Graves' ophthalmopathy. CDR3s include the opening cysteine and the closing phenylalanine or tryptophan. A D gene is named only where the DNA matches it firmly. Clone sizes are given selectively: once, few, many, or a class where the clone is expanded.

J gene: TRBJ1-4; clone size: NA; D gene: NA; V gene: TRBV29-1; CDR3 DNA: TGCAGCGCACCGCGGAATGAAAAACTGTTTTTT; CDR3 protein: CSAPRNEKLFF
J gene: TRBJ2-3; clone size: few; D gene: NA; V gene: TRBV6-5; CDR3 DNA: TGTGCCAGCAGTTACGGGGGCATTCACACAGATACGCAGTATTTT; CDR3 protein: CASSYGGIHTDTQYF
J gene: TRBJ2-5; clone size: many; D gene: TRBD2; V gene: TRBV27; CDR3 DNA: TGTGCCAGCAGGGCTAGCGGGAGTGGGGAGACCCAGTACTTC; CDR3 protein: CASRASGSGETQYF
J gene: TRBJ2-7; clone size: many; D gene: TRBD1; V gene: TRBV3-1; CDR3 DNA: TGTGCCAGCAGTTACAGGGGGCCCTACGAGCAGTACTTC; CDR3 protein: CASSYRGPYEQYF
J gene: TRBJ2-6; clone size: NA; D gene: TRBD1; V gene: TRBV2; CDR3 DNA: TGTGCCAGCAGTGAAAACAGGGGGGCAGGGGCCAACGTCCTGACTTTC; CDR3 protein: CASSENRGAGANVLTF
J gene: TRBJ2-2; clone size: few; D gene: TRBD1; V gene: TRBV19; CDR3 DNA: TGTGCCAGTCGGGACAGGGGAAATACGAACACCGGGGAGCTGTTTTTT; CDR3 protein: CASRDRGNTNTGELFF
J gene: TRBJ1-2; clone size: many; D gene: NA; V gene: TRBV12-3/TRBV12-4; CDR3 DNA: TGTGCCAGCAGCCCTGCTCACAGGGCCTGGGATGGCTACACCTTC; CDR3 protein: CASSPAHRAWDGYTF
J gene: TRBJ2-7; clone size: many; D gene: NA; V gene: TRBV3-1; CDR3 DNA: TGTGCCAGCAGCCAAGGGAGCCCCGGAGAGCAGTACTTC; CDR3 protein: CASSQGSPGEQYF
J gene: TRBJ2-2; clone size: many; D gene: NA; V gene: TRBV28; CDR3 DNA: TGTGCCAGCAGTTTTACGGACTCGAACACCGGGGAGCTGTTTTTT; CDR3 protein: CASSFTDSNTGELFF
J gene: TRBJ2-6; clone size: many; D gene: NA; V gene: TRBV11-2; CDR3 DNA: TGTGCCAGCAGCTTAAGGCTTCAGGGGGGCTCTGGGGCCAACGTCCTGACTTTC; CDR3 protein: CASSLRLQGGSGANVLTF
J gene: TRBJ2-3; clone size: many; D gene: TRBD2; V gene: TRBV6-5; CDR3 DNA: TGTGCCAGCAGCTATTCGGGAGGAGGAGATACGCAGTATTTT; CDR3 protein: CASSYSGGGDTQYF
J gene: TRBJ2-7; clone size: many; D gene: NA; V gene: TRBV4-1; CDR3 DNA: TGCGCCAGCAGCTTAAGGAGTCCTGCCTACGAGCAGTACTTC; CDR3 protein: CASSLRSPAYEQYF
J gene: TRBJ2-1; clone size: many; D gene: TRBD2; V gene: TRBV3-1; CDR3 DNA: TGTGCCAGCAGCCAAGATCTGGGGGGGGTTCGTGCTGATGAGCAGTTCTTC; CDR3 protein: CASSQDLGGVRADEQFF
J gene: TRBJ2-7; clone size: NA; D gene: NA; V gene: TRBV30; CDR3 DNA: TGTGCCTGGAGTTGGCAGGGGCAAGGCGAGCAGTACTTC; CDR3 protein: CAWSWQGQGEQYF
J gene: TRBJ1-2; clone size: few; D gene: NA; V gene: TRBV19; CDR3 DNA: TGTGCCAGTAGTGACGGGGGTCGGGGCTACACCTTC; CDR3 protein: CASSDGGRGYTF
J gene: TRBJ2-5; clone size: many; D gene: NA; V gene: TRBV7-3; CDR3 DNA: TGTGCCAGCAGCTTAGAAGGAAAGGCGGCGGAGACCCAGTACTTC; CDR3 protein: CASSLEGKAAETQYF
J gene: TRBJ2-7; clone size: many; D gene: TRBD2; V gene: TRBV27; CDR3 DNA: TGTGCCAGCAGATCGGGACTAGCAGAAAGATCCTACGAGCAGTACTTC; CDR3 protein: CASRSGLAERSYEQYF
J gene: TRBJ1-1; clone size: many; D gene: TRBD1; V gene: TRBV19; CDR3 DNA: TGTGCCAGTAGTAAGACGACAGGGGTGGGCGGCACTGAAGCTTTCTTT; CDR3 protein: CASSKTTGVGGTEAFF
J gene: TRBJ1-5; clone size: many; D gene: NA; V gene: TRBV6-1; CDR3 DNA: TGTGCCAGCAGTGAAATTCGGACCGACCCCCAGCATTTT; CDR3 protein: CASSEIRTDPQHF
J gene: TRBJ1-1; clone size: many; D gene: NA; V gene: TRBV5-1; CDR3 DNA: TGCGCCAGCAGCCGCAGGGAGAACTCTGAAGCTTTCTTT; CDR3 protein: CASSRRENSEAFF
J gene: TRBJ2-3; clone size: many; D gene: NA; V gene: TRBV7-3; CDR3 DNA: TGTGCCAGCAGCACCGGGACGGTTTCAGATACGCAGTATTTT; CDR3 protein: CASSTGTVSDTQYF
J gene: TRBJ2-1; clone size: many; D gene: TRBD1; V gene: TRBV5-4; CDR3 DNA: TGTGCCAGCAGAAACAGGGGGCGAGATGAGCAGTTCTTC; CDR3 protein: CASRNRGRDEQFF
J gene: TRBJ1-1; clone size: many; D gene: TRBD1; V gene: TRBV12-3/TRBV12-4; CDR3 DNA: TGTGCCAGCATTGGGACAGGGCCTCCTGGCACTGAAGCTTTCTTT; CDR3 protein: CASIGTGPPGTEAFF
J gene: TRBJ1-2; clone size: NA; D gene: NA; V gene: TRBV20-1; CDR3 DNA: TGCAGTGTGGGCGCACAGGGTAGCTATGGCTACACCTTC; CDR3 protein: CSVGAQGSYGYTF
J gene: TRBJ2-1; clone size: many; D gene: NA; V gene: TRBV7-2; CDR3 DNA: TGTGCCAGCAGCTCACCCCGGGGTACCTCCTACAATGAGCAGTTCTTC; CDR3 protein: CASSSPRGTSYNEQFF
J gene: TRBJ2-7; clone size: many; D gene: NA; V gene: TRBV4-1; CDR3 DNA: TGCGCCAGCAGCCAAGCTCAGGGATCCTACGAGCAGTACTTC; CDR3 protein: CASSQAQGSYEQYF
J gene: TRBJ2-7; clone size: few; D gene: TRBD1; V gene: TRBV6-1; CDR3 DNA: TGTGCCAGCAGGACAGGGGATGGTAAATACGAGCAGTACTTC; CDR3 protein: CASRTGDGKYEQYF
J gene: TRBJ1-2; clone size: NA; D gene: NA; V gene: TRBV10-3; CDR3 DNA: TGTGCCATCAGTGAGTCGTATCAGGGGACTAACTATGGCTACACCTTC; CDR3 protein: CAISESYQGTNYGYTF
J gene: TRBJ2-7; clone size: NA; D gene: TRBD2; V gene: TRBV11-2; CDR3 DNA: TGTGCCAGCAGCGCAGCGGGATTCTACGAGCAGTACTTC; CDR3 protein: CASSAAGFYEQYF
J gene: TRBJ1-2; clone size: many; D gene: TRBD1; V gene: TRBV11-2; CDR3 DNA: TGTGCCAGCAGCATCTCAGGGGGGGGTTATGGCTACACCTTC; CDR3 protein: CASSISGGGYGYTF
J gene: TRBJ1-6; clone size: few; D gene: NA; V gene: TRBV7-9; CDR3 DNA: TGTGCCAGCAGCCTCCCTGCAGGGAGCTCCTATAATTCACCCCTCCACTTT; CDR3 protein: CASSLPAGSSYNSPLHF
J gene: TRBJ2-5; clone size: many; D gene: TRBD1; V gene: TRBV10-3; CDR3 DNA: TGTGCCATCAGAAGACAGGGGGCAGGAGAGACCCAGTACTTC; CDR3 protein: CAIRRQGAGETQYF
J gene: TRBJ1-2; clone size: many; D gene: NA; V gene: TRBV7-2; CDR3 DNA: TGTGCCAGCAGCTTGACCGACAGGAACTATGGCTACACCTTC; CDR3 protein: CASSLTDRNYGYTF
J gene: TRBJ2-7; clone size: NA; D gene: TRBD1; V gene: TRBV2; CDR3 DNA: TGTGCCAGCAGCAAAGACAGGGGGCAGGGGCGTGACGAGCAGTACTTC; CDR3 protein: CASSKDRGQGRDEQYF
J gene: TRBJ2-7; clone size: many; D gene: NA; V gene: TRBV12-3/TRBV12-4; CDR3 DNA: TGTGCCAGCAGTTTGGAGAGGACAGCGGACTACGAGCAGTACTTC; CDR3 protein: CASSLERTADYEQYF
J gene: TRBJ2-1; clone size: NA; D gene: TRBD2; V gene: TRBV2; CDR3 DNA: TGTGCCAGCAGCTACTGGACTAGCGGGAGTAATGAGCAGTTCTTC; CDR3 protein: CASSYWTSGSNEQFF
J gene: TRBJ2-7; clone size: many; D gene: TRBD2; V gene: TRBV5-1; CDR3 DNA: TGCGCCAGCAGCTCAATAGCGGGAGTATACGAGCAGTACTTC; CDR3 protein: CASSSIAGVYEQYF
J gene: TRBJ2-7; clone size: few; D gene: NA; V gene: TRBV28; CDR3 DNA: TGTGCCAGCACCTGGTTGGCAGGGTCCCCCTACGAGCAGTACTTC; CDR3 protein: CASTWLAGSPYEQYF
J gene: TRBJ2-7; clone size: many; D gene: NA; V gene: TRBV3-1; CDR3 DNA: TGTGCCAGCAGCGCGCGAGGAGGGGGGAGGTTCTACGAGCAGTACTTC; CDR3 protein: CASSARGGGRFYEQYF
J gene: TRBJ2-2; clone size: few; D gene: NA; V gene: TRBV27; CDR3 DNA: TGTGCCAGCAGTTTTGGGGGCGCCCCCGGGGAGCTGTTTTTT; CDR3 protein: CASSFGGAPGELFF
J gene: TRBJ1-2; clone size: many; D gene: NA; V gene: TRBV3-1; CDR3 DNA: TGTGCCAGCAGCCAAGACGCAGGGCGGTGGGATGGCTACACCTTC; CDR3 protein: CASSQDAGRWDGYTF
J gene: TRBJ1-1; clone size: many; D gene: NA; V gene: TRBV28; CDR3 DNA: TGTGCCAGCAGTGTGGGGGCGATGAACACTGAAGCTTTCTTT; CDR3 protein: CASSVGAMNTEAFF
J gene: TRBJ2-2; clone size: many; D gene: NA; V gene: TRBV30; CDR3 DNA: TGTGCCCACGAGGGCGGGGAGCTGTTTTTT; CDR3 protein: CAHEGGELFF
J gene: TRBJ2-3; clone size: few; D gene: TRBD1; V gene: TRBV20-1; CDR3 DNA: TGCAGTGCTACCGGGACAGGGGGCTTTTATACGCAGTATTTT; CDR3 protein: CSATGTGGFYTQYF
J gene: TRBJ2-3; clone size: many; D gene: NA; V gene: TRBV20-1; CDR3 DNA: TGCAGTGCTGGTCAGGCCCCAGATACGCAGTATTTT; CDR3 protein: CSAGQAPDTQYF
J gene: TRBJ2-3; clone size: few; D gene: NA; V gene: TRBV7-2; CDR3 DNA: TGTGCCAGCAGCTGGGGGGGGGCTAGCGCGGATACGCAGTATTTT; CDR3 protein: CASSWGGASADTQYF
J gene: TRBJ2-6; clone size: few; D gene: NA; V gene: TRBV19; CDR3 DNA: TGTGCCAGTAGCCAGGGAGGCGGGGCCAACGTCCTGACTTTC; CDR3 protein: CASSQGGGANVLTF
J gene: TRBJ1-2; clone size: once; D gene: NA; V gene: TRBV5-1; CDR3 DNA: TGCGCCAGCACGGACGGATCTAACTATGGCTACACCTTC; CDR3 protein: CASTDGSNYGYTF
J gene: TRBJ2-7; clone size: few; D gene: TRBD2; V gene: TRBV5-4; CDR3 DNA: TGTGCCAGCAGCTACTCTTCCGGGACTAGCGGGAGGGCCTCCTACGAGCAGTACTTC; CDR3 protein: CASSYSSGTSGRASYEQYF
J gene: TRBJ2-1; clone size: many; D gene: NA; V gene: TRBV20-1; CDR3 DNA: TGCAGTGCTTTTGGGCCCTACAATGAGCAGTTCTTC; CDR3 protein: CSAFGPYNEQFF
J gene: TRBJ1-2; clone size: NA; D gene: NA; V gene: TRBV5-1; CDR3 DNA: TGCGCCAGCAGCCCAGGGACGGGTGGCTACACCTTC; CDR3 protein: CASSPGTGGYTF
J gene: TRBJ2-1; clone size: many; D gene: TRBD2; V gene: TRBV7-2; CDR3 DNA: TGTGCCAGCAGCCACCGGGGGGGGGGAGGGAATGAGCAGTTCTTC; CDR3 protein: CASSHRGGGGNEQFF
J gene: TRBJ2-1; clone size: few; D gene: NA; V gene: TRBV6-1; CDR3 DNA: TGTGCCAGCAATCTGGGTGGAGGTGAGCAGTTCTTC; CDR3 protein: CASNLGGGEQFF
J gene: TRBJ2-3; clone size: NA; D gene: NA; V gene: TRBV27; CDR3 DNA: TGTGCCAGCAGTTTTTCCAGAGGGGCGGGTGATACGCAGTATTTT; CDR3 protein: CASSFSRGAGDTQYF
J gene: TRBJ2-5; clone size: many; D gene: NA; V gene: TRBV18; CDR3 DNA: TGTGCCAGCTCACCAAATACAGTCCAAGAGACCCAGTACTTC; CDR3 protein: CASSPNTVQETQYF
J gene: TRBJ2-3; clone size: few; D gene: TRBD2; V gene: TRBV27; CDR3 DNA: TGTGCCAGCAGGACCTTAGCGGGAGGAACAGATACGCAGTATTTT; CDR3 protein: CASRTLAGGTDTQYF
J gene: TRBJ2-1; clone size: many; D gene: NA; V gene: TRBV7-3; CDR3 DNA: TGTGCCAGCAGTTACCCGGGCCGATACAATGAGCAGTTCTTC; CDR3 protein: CASSYPGRYNEQFF
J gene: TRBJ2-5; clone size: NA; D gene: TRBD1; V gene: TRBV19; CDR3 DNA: TGTGCCAGTACGAGGACAGGGGGTGAAGAGACCCAGTACTTC; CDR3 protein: CASTRTGGEETQYF
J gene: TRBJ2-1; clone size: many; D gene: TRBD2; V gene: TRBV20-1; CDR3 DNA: TGCAGTGCTCCTGGACTAGCGATATCCTACAATGAGCAGTTCTTC; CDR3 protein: CSAPGLAISYNEQFF